These T cell receptor beta chains were read from a single sample in a study of blood T cells in healthy people across ages. In TCRdb, the 5' RACE reads were re-called with MiXCR into one record per CDR3 protein. The table shows about 700,000 distinct CDR3 sequences, with approximately 29% occurring only once. Sequenced sample: blood. Receptors originate from a woman of 80 years or more in good health. The CDR3 runs from the conserved cysteine through the conserved F or W. The order of the fields is clone size, J gene, V gene, D gene, CDR3 DNA, CDR3 protein. D genes are given only for firm matches. Expanded clones get a size class; other rows say once, few or many, or leave the size out.

NA	TRBJ2-4	TRBV5-7	NA	TGTGCCAACAGCCACAGGGAAAACATTCAGTACTTC	CANSHRENIQYF
many	TRBJ2-1	TRBV7-9	TRBD2	TGTGCCAGCAGCTTTCTAGCGGGGGTAGGTGAGCAGTTCTTC	CASSFLAGVGEQFF
NA	TRBJ1-2	TRBV20-1	TRBD1	TGCAGTGCCGCCGGACAGGAGGGGTATGGCTACACCTTC	CSAAGQEGYGYTF
NA	TRBJ2-1	TRBV7-3	NA	TGTGCCAGCAGCCGAGACGGATTGAACTACAATGAGCAGTTCTTC	CASSRDGLNYNEQFF
NA	TRBJ2-1	TRBV5-1	TRBD2	TGCGCCTCCTCTAGCGGGGGGTTTTACAATGAGCAGTTCTTC	CASSSGGFYNEQFF
many	TRBJ2-7	TRBV7-8	NA	TGTGCCAGCAGCTGGGGCCCGAAAACCTACGAGCAGTACTTC	CASSWGPKTYEQYF
many	TRBJ1-2	TRBV12-3/TRBV12-4	NA	TGTGCCAGCACCCAAAGGGGGAACTATGGCTACACCTTC	CASTQRGNYGYTF
many	TRBJ1-2	TRBV29-1	NA	TGCAGCGTTGAAGTTGGCAGGGGCGGCTACACCTTC	CSVEVGRGGYTF
NA	TRBJ1-1	TRBV11-2	NA	TGTGCCAGCAGCTTACAGGGGTGGGGAACTGAAGCTTTCTTT	CASSLQGWGTEAFF
few	TRBJ2-7	TRBV4-1	TRBD2	TGCACCAGCAGCCGAACCGACGGGGGGAGCTCCTACGAGCAGTACTTC	CTSSRTDGGSSYEQYF
many	TRBJ1-2	TRBV18	TRBD1	TGTGCCAGCTCATCGCAGGGGGCCTATGGCTACACCTTC	CASSSQGAYGYTF
many	TRBJ2-3	TRBV5-1	NA	TGCGCCAGCAGCTTCCGGGGAAACCTTCCGGGAGATACGCAGTATTTT	CASSFRGNLPGDTQYF
few	TRBJ2-5	TRBV30	NA	TGTGCCTGGAGGATTCGGGGTGAGGAGACCCAGTACTTC	CAWRIRGEETQYF
few	TRBJ2-5	TRBV6-2/TRBV6-3	TRBD2	TGTGCCAGCAGTTATTCAGCGGGGGTGGTGTACTTC	CASSYSAGVVYF
few	TRBJ1-1	TRBV29-1	NA	TGCAGCGCTAATAGGCAGAACACTGAAGCTTTCTTT	CSANRQNTEAFF
many	TRBJ2-4	TRBV9	TRBD2	TGTGCCAGCAGCGCCCGACTAGCGGGGGGCTCTAGGCACATTCAGTACTTC	CASSARLAGGSRHIQYF
NA	TRBJ2-1	TRBV30	NA	TGTGCCTGGAGTGAGCCCAAACAGGGCCATGAAATGGACAATGAGCAGTTCTTC	CAWSEPKQGHEMDNEQFF
many	TRBJ2-7	TRBV5-1	NA	TGCGCCAGCAGCCGAGGGGGGGCGCGATCCTACGAGCAGTACTTC	CASSRGGARSYEQYF
NA	TRBJ1-1	TRBV7-2	NA	TGTGCCAGCAGCCCTGGACGTCGGGCGATGAGGAACACTGAAGCTTTCTTT	CASSPGRRAMRNTEAFF
many	TRBJ2-7	TRBV3-1	NA	TGTGCCAGCAGCCAAGGAAACGGGCCCTACGAGCAGTACTTC	CASSQGNGPYEQYF
many	TRBJ1-2	TRBV20-1	NA	TGCAGTGCTAGAGACAACCCACCGAACTATGGCTACACCTTC	CSARDNPPNYGYTF
many	TRBJ1-2	TRBV6-2/TRBV6-3	NA	TGTGCCAGCAGGAATGGGGGATCGAGCTATGGCTACACCTTC	CASRNGGSSYGYTF
many	TRBJ1-6	TRBV9	NA	TGTGCCAGCAGCGTAGAACAGCGGTCGAATTCACCCCTCCACTTT	CASSVEQRSNSPLHF
many	TRBJ1-2	TRBV7-9	TRBD1	TGTGCCAGCAGGGACGAACGGAGGGGGCGGAATGGCTACACCTTC	CASRDERRGRNGYTF
few	TRBJ2-2	TRBV5-1	NA	TGTGCCAGCAGCTTTGGCGGGGACACCGGGGAGCTGTTTTTT	CASSFGGDTGELFF
once	TRBJ1-2	TRBV4-2	TRBD1	TGTGCCTGCAGCCAAGGACAGGCCAACTATGGCTACACCTTC	CACSQGQANYGYTF
few	TRBJ2-2	TRBV30	NA	TGTGCCCGAGCCGGACAGCCAAACACCGGGGAGCTGTTTTTT	CARAGQPNTGELFF
many	TRBJ2-7	TRBV7-2	TRBD1	TGTGCCAGCAGCTTAAACAGGGGGCGCTACGAGCAGTACTTC	CASSLNRGRYEQYF
many	TRBJ2-7	TRBV5-1	TRBD2	TGCGCCAGCAGCTTGAAACCTAGCGGGGCGTACGAGCAGTACTTC	CASSLKPSGAYEQYF
many	TRBJ2-3	TRBV28	NA	TGTGCCAGCACCAGCACCCGCACAGATACGCAGTATTTT	CASTSTRTDTQYF
NA	TRBJ1-2	TRBV7-2	TRBD1	TGTGCCAGCAGCTTAAACGGACAGGCTATCTATGGCTACACCTTC	CASSLNGQAIYGYTF
many	TRBJ2-3	TRBV6-6	TRBD2	TGTGCCAGCTCCCGGGGGGGCGGGGGAGATACGCAGTATTTT	CASSRGGGGDTQYF
NA	TRBJ2-2	TRBV24-1	NA	TGTGCCACCAGTGGTGGACAGACCGGGGAGCTGTTTTTT	CATSGGQTGELFF
many	TRBJ2-7	TRBV20-1	NA	TGCAGTGCTAGTGGGGGATTATACGAGCAGTACTTC	CSASGGLYEQYF
NA	TRBJ2-5	TRBV7-2	NA	TGTGCCAGCACCCCTGGGTGGGGGGTAGTTGACGGAGAGACCCAGTACTTC	CASTPGWGVVDGETQYF
many	TRBJ2-1	TRBV6-5	TRBD1	TGTGCCAGCAGTTACTCGACAGGGAAGCAGTTCTTC	CASSYSTGKQFF
NA	TRBJ2-3	TRBV15	NA	TGTGCCACCAGCGCCGAGGGGGGACACTCCACAGATACGCAGTATTTT	CATSAEGGHSTDTQYF
many	TRBJ2-1	TRBV9	NA	TGTGCCAGCGGCGCAATAGCAGTTTCCTACAATGAGCAGTTCTTC	CASGAIAVSYNEQFF
many	TRBJ2-1	TRBV9	NA	TGTGCCAGCAGCCCCCGCCCTGGGGGGTCCTACAATGAGCAGTTCTTC	CASSPRPGGSYNEQFF
once	TRBJ2-4	TRBV7-2	TRBD1	TGTGCCAGCAGCTTACCTCTTGACAGGGGAAACATTCAGTACTTC	CASSLPLDRGNIQYF
many	TRBJ1-4	TRBV9	NA	TGTGCCAGCAGCGTAGGAGGGTCGGGGACTGCAACTAATGAAAAACTGTTTTTT	CASSVGGSGTATNEKLFF
NA	TRBJ2-1	TRBV7-2	NA	TGTGCCAGCAGCTTAGTTGGCGGGGACTCCTACAATGAGCAGTTCTTC	CASSLVGGDSYNEQFF
many	TRBJ2-3	TRBV5-4	TRBD1	TGTGCCAGCAGGAGGGGGACAGGGAGCACAGATACGCAGTATTTT	CASRRGTGSTDTQYF
NA	TRBJ1-2	TRBV20-1	TRBD1	TGCAGTGCTTCCTGGACAGGGGCAAACTATGGCTACACCTTC	CSASWTGANYGYTF
many	TRBJ1-5	TRBV6-1	NA	TGTGCCAGCAACAGCCTTGAGAGTCAGCCCCAGCATTTT	CASNSLESQPQHF
many	TRBJ2-3	TRBV4-1	NA	TGCGCCAGCAGCCCTCGGGTAGCGGCAACAGATACGCAGTATTTT	CASSPRVAATDTQYF
many	TRBJ1-1	TRBV7-2	TRBD1	TGTGCCAGCAGCCCCCAGACAGGGCTGAACACTGAAGCTTTCTTT	CASSPQTGLNTEAFF